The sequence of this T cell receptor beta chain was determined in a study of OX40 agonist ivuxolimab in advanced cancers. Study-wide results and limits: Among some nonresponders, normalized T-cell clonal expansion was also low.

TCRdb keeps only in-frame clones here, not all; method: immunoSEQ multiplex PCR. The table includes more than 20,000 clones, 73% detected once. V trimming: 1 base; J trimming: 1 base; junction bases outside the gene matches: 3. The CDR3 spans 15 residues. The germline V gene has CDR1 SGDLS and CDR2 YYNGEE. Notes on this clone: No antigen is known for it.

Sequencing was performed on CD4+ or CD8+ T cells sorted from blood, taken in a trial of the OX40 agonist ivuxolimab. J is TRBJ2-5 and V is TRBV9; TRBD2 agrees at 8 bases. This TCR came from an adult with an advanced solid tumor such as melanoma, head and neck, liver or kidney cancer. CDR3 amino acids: CASSVSGGFQETQYF. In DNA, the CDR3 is TGTGCCAGCAGCGTAAGCGGGGGCTTCCAAGAGACCCAGTACTTC.